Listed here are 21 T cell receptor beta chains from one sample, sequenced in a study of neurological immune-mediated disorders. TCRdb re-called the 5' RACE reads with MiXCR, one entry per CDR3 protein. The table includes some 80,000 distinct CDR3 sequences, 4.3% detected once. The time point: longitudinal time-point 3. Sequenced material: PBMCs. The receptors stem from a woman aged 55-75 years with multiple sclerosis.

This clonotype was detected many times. The CDR3 coding sequence is TGCGCCAGCAGCCACGCCGGGACAATGAATCAGCCCCAGCATTTT. Translation: CASSHAGTMNQPQHF. The chain has TRBV4-1 and TRBJ1-5, with D possibly TRBD1 on 6 matching bases. The length of the CDR3 is 15 residues. V lost 3 bases, J lost 4 bases, and 13 bases lay in between. The germline V gene has CDR1 MGHRA and CDR2 YSYEKL.

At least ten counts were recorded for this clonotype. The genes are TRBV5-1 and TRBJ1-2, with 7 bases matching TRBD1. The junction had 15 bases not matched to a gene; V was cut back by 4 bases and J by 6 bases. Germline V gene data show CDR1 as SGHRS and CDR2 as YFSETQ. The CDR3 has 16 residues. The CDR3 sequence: CASSLLQGPGVNGYTF. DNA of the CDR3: TGCGCCAGCAGCCTCCTACAGGGGCCCGGAGTAAATGGCTACACCTTC.

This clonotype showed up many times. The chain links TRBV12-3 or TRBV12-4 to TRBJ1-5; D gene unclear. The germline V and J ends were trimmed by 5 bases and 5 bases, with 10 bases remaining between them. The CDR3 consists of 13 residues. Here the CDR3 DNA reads TGTGCCAGCAGTGGGGAAGAGGATCAGCCCCAGCATTTT. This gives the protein CASSGEEDQPQHF.

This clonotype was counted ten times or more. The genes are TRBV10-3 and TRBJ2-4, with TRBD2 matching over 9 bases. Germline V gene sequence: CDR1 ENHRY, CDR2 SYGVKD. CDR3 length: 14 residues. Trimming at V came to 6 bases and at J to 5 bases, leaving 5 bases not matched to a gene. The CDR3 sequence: CAIRDSGGENIQYF. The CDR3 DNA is TGTGCCATCAGAGATAGCGGGGGCGAAAACATTCAGTACTTC.

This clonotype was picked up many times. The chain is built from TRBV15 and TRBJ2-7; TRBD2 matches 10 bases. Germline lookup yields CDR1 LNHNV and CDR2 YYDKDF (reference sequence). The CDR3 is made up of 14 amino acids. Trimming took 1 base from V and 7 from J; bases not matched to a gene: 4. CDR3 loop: CATSRGELAGEQYF. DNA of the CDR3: TGTGCCACCAGCAGAGGAGAACTAGCGGGAGAGCAGTACTTC. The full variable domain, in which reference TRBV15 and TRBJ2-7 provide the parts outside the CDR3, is DAMVIQNPRYQVTQFGKPVTLSCSQTLNHNVMYWYQQKSSQAPKLLFHYYDKDFNNEADTPDNFQSRRPNTSFCFLDIRSPGLGDTAMYLCATSRGELAGEQYFGPGTRLTVT.

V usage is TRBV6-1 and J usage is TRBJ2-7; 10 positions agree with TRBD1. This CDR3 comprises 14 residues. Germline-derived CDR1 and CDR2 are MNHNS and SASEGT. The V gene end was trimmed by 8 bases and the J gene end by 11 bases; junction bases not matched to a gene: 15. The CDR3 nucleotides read TGTGCCAGCTTCGACGGCGGGACAGGGGCTGAGAAGTACTTC. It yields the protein CASFDGGTGAEKYF.

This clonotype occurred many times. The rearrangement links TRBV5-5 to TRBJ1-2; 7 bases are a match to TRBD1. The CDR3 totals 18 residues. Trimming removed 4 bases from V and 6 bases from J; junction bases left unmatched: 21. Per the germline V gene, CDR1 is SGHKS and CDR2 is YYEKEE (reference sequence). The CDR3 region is CASSSPGTATLEIHGYTF. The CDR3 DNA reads TGTGCCAGCAGCAGCCCCGGGACAGCTACCTTAGAGATCCATGGCTACACCTTC.

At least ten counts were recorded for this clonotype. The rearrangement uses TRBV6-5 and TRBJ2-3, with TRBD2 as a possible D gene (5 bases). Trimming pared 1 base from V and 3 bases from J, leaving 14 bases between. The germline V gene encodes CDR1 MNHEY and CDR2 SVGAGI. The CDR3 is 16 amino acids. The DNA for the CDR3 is TGTGCCAGCAGTTACTTCTCAGCGGAGATTACAGATACGCAGTATTTT. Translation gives CASSYFSAEITDTQYF.

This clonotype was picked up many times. The CDR3, as DNA: TGTGCCAGCAGCTCCTCGGGTGGACTAGCTAACTATGGCTACACCTTC. Protein product: CASSSSGGLANYGYTF. The V and J genes are TRBV7-9 and TRBJ1-2; D call uncertain. The CDR3 length is 16 residues. Trimming removed 4 bases from V and 0 bases from J, with 15 bases in between. Germline V gene lookup returns CDR1 SEHNR and CDR2 FQNEAQ (reference sequence).

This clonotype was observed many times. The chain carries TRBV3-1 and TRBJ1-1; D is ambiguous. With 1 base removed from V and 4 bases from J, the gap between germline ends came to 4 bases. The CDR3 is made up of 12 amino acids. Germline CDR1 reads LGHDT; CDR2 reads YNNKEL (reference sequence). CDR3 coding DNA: TGTGCCAGCAGCCAAGGACCCACTGAAGCTTTCTTT. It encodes CASSQGPTEAFF.

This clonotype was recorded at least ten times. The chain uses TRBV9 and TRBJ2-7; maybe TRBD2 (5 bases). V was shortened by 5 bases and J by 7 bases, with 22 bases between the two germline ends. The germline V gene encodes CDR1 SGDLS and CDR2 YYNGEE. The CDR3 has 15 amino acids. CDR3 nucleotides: TGTGCCAGCAGACTTTCACTCACCGAAGCGGAAGAGCAGTACTTC. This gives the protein CASRLSLTEAEEQYF.

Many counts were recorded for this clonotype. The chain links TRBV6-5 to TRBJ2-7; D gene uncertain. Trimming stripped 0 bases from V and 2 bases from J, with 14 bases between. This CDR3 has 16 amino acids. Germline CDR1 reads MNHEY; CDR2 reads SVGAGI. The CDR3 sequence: CASSYSIQRPTYEQYF. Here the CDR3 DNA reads TGTGCCAGCAGTTACTCGATTCAGAGACCGACCTACGAGCAGTACTTC.

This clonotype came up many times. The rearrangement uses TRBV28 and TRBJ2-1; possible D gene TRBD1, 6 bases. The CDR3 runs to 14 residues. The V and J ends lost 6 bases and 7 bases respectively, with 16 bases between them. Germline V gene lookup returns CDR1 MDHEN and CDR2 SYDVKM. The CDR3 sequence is CASRGPQGRNEQFF. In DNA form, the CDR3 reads TGTGCCAGCAGGGGACCACAGGGTCGGAATGAGCAGTTCTTC.

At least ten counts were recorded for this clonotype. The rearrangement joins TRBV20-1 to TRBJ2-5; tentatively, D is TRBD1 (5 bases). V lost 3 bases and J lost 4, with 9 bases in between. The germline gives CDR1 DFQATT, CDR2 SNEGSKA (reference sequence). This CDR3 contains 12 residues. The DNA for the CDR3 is TGCAGTGCTAGCTTGCAGGGAGAGACCCAGTACTTC. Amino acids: CSASLQGETQYF.

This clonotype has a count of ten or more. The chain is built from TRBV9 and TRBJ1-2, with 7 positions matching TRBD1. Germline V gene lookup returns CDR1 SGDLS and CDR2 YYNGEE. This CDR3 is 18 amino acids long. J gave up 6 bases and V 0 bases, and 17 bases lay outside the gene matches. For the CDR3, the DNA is TGTGCCAGCAGCGTAGCTACAGGGGTGAGACCGAAAATCCATGGCTACACCTTC. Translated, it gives CASSVATGVRPKIHGYTF.

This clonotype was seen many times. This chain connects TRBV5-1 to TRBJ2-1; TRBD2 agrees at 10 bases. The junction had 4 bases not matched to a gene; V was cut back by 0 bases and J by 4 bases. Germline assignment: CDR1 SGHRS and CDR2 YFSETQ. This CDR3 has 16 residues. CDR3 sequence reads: CASSLEASGGYNEQFF. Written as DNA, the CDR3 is TGCGCCAGCAGCTTGGAGGCTAGCGGGGGTTACAATGAGCAGTTCTTC.

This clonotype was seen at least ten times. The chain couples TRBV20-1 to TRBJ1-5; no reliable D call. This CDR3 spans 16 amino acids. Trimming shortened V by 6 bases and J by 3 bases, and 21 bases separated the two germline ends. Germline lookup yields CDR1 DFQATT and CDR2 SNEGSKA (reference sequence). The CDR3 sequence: CSAGVSRGMANQPQHF. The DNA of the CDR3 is TGCAGTGCCGGGGTATCCCGAGGGATGGCCAATCAGCCCCAGCATTTT.

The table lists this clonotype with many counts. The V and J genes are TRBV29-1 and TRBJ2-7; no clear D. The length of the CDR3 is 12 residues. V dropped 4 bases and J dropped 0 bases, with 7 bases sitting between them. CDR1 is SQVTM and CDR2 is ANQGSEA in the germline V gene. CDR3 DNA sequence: TGCAGCGTTGGGGCAGGCTCCTACGAGCAGTACTTC. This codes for CSVGAGSYEQYF.

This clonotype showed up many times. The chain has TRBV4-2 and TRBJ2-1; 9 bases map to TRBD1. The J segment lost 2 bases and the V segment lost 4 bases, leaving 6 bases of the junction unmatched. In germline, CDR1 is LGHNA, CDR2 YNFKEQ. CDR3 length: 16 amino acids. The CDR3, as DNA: TGTGCCAGCAGCCCTTCCGGGACAGGGACCTACAATGAGCAGTTCTTC. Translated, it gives CASSPSGTGTYNEQFF.

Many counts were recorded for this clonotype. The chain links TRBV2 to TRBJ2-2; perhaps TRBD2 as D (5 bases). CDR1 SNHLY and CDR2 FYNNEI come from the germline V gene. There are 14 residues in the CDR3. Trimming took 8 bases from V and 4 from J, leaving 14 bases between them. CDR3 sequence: CASLDGGFTGELFF. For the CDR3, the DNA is TGTGCCAGCCTCGACGGAGGCTTCACCGGGGAGCTGTTTTTT.

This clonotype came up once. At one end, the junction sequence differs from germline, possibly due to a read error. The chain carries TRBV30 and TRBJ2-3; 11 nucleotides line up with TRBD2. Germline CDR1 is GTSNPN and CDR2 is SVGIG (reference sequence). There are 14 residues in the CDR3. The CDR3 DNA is TGTGCATGGAGTGTAGCGGGGGGGACAGATACGCAGTATTTT. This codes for CAWSVAGGTDTQYF. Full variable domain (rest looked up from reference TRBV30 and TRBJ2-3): SQTIHQWPATLVQPVGSPLSLECTVEGTSNPNLYWYRQAAGRGLQLLFYSVGIGQISSEVPQNLSASRPQDRQFILSSKKLLLSDSGFYLCAWSVAGGTDTQYFGPGTRLTVL.